This TCR beta chain was profiled in a study of CXCR3-negative and CXCR3-positive naive CD8 T cells. Study summary: Roughly 1.5 +/- 0.3 million TRB reads came from each library, giving about 135 million in total.

Germline lookup yields CDR1 SGHTA and CDR2 FQGNSA. This CDR3 comprises 12 residues. About this clonotype: Its antigen remains unidentified.

Study-wide findings and caveats: For the naive subsets, surface CD5 was similar, and TCR strength was inferred from TRB CDR3 properties. Cryopreserved PBMCs had partly decreased CXCR3 expression; fresh PBMCs were used in most assays.

5' RACE that incorporated UMI labels was used to prepare the TRB cDNA libraries. TCRdb derives one entry per CDR3 protein from the 5' RACE reads, leaving out DNA. In all, the sample yields just over 40,000 distinct CDR3 sequences. The sample was naive CXCR3- CD8+ T cells from blood. Subset noted: CD45RO-CCR7+CD27+CD95- naive CD8+ T cells lacking CXCR3 (TNR3-). V gene TRBV7-2 combines with J gene TRBJ2-7. The receptor's source is a human donor in good health. Some clones in this sample may be carry-over from other donors' samples. CDR3 residues: CASSLNYYEQYF.